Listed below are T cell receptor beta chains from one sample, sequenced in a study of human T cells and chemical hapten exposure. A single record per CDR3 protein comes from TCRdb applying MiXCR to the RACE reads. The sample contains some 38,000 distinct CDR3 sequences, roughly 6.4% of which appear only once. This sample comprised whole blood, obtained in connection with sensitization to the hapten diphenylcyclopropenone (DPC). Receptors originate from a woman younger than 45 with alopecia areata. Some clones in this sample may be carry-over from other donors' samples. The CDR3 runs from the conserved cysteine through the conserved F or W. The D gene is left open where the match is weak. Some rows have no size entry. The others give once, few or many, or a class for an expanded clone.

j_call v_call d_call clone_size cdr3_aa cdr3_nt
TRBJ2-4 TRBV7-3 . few CASSLQKLTGAKNIQYF TGTGCCAGCAGCTTACAGAAGCTAACGGGCGCCAAAAACATTCAGTACTTC
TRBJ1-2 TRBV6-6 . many CASSLRASSGYGYTF TGTGCCAGCAGTCTCCGGGCCTCCTCCGGCTATGGCTACACCTTC
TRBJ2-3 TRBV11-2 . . CASSLDDGTSVTDTQYF TGTGCCAGCAGCTTAGATGATGGCACCTCGGTCACAGATACGCAGTATTTT
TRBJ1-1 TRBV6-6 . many CASSYSGPTEAFF TGTGCCAGCAGTTACTCAGGGCCCACTGAAGCTTTCTTT
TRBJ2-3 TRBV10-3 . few CAISGVFSTDTQYF TGTGCCATCAGTGGAGTCTTTAGCACAGATACGCAGTATTTT
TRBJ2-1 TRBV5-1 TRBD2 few CASSLAQRGGPNEQFF TGCGCCAGCAGCTTGGCCCAACGGGGGGGCCCCAATGAGCAGTTCTTC
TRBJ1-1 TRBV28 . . CASRGSPMNTEAFF TGTGCCAGCCGAGGGAGCCCCATGAACACTGAAGCTTTCTTT
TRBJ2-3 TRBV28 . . CATSRWGSEDTQYF TGTGCCACCTCAAGATGGGGGTCTGAAGATACGCAGTATTTT
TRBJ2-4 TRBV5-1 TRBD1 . CASSSTGAAKNIQYF TGCGCCAGCAGCTCTACAGGGGCGGCCAAAAACATTCAGTACTTC
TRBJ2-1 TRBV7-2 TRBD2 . CASSGTSGGVYNEQFF TGTGCCAGCAGCGGGACTAGCGGGGGGGTTTACAATGAGCAGTTCTTC
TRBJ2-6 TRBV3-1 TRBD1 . CASSQRDRPYSGANVLTF TGTGCCAGCAGCCAAAGGGACAGGCCCTACTCTGGGGCCAACGTCCTGACTTTC
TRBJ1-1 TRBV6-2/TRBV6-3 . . CASSPGDTEAFF TGTGCCAGCAGCCCTGGCGACACTGAAGCTTTCTTT
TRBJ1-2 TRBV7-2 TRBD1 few CASSLRDRGLGYTF TGTGCCAGCAGCTTAAGGGACAGGGGGCTTGGCTACACCTTC
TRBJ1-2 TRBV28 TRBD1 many CASSLAGTGRPGYTF TGTGCCAGCAGTTTAGCCGGGACAGGGAGGCCTGGCTACACCTTC
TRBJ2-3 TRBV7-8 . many CASSLYKPGLITDTQYF TGTGCCAGCAGCTTATATAAGCCCGGGTTAATTACAGATACGCAGTATTTT
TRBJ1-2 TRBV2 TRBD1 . CASSDLGGAGGGYTF TGTGCCAGCAGTGATTTAGGGGGCGCAGGAGGTGGCTACACCTTC
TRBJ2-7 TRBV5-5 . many CASSPAPRGRGEQYF TGTGCCAGCAGCCCAGCCCCCCGGGGACGCGGCGAGCAGTACTTC
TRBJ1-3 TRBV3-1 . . CASSLSGNTIYF TGTGCCAGCAGCCTCTCTGGAAACACCATATATTTT
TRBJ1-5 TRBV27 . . CASSRRQLGQPQHF TGTGCCAGCAGTAGGAGACAGCTGGGGCAGCCCCAGCATTTT
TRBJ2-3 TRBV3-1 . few CASSQGLATQYF TGTGCCAGCAGCCAAGGGCTAGCAACGCAGTATTTT
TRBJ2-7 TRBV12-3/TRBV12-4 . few CASSPGQSQF TGTGCCAGCAGCCCCGGACAGTCCCAATTC
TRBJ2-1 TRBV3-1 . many CASSQDRAYEQFF TGTGCCAGCAGCCAAGACAGGGCCTATGAGCAGTTCTTC
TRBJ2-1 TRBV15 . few CAARGAPRLEQFF TGTGCGGCCCGCGGGGCCCCACGGCTTGAGCAGTTCTTC
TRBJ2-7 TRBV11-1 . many CASSFPRQQSEPYEQYF TGTGCCAGCAGCTTCCCCAGGCAACAGTCGGAACCCTACGAGCAGTACTTC
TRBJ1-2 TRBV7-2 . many CASSPSLGLLNYGYTF TGTGCCAGCAGTCCTTCCCTAGGGCTTCTTAACTATGGCTACACCTTC
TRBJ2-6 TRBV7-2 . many CASSLASNPSGANVLTF TGTGCCAGCAGCTTAGCTTCCAATCCCTCTGGGGCCAACGTCCTGACTTTC
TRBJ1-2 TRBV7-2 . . CASSLGLGGNYGYTF TGTGCCAGCAGCTTAGGGCTGGGGGGAAACTATGGCTACACCTTC
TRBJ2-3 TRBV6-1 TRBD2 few CASSARTSVKGDTQYF TGTGCCAGCAGTGCCCGGACTAGCGTGAAGGGGGATACGCAGTATTTT
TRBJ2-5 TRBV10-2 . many CASSESGRGQETQYF TGCGCCAGCAGTGAGTCGGGGCGGGGCCAAGAGACCCAGTACTTC
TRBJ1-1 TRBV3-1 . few CASSQDGFGTEAFF TGTGCCAGCAGCCAAGATGGGTTTGGGACTGAAGCTTTCTTT
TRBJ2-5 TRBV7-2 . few CASSFYGQQETQYF TGTGCCAGCAGCTTTTATGGACAGCAAGAGACCCAGTACTTC
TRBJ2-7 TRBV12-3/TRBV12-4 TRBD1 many CASSLNWGQGTPYEQYF TGTGCCAGCAGTTTAAATTGGGGACAGGGGACACCCTACGAGCAGTACTTC
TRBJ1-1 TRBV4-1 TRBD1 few CASSQTGTGYTEAFF TGCGCCAGCAGCCAAACCGGGACAGGGTACACTGAAGCTTTCTTT
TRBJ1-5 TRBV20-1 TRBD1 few CSARGGTVNQPQHF TGCAGTGCTAGAGGTGGGACAGTTAATCAGCCCCAGCATTTT
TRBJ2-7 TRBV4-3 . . CASSQDAREAEQYF TGCGCCAGCAGCCAAGATGCCAGGGAGGCCGAGCAGTACTTC
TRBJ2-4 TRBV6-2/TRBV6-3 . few CASSYSKGQNIQYF TGTGCCAGCAGTTACTCTAAGGGACAAAACATTCAGTACTTC
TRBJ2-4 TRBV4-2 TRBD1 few CASSQGDRDTKNIQYF TGTGCCAGCAGCCAGGGGGACAGGGACACCAAAAACATTCAGTACTTC
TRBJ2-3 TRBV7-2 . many CASSLDALLTSTDTQYF TGTGCCAGCAGCTTGGACGCCCTATTAACTAGCACAGATACGCAGTATTTT
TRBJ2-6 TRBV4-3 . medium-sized CASSQGPHRSGANVLTF TGCGCCAGCAGCCAAGGGCCACACCGATCTGGGGCCAACGTCCTGACTTTC
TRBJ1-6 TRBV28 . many CASSLGGRPPNSPLHF TGTGCCAGCAGTTTAGGGGGCAGACCTCCTAATTCACCCCTCCACTTT
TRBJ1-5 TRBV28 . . CASSLWGREQPQHF TGTGCCAGCAGTTTATGGGGGAGGGAACAGCCCCAGCATTTT
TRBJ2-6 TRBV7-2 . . CASSPDGTRGANVLTF TGTGCCAGCAGCCCAGATGGGACAAGAGGGGCCAACGTCCTGACTTTC
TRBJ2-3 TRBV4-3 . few CASSQEPGPSTDTQYF TGCGCCAGCAGCCAAGAACCAGGACCTAGCACAGATACGCAGTATTTT
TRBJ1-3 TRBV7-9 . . CASSLVYSGNTIYF TGTGCCAGCAGCTTAGTCTACTCTGGAAACACCATATATTTT
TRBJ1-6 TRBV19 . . CASSLTASDNSPLHF TGTGCCAGTAGTCTTACAGCTTCAGATAATTCACCCCTCCACTTT